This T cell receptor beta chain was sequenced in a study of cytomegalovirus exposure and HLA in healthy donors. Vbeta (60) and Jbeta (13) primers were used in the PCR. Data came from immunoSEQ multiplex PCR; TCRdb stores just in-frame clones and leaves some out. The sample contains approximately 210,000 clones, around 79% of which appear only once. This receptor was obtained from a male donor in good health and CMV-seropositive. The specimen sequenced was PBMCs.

The CDR3 coding sequence is TGCGCCAGCAGCCAAGTCAAGGGAGGAGCGGATGGCTACACCTTC. This codes for CASSQVKGGADGYTF. The chain is built from TRBV4-1 and TRBJ1-2; D gene unclear. Germline V CDR1 and CDR2: MGHRA, YSYEKL. This CDR3 region has 15 residues. V lost 1 base and J 6 bases, leaving 15 bases between the germline ends.